This TCR beta chain was obtained from a study of spatial heterogeneity in lung cancer. Study background: More beta-chain than alpha-chain sequences were consistently detected. An average of more than ten raw reads was observed per unique TCR and UMI combination.

A unique molecular identifier was carried by every single TCR cDNA molecule. TCRdb itself ran the 5' RACE reads through MiXCR, one entry per CDR3 protein. Among 1,500 to 2,000 distinct CDR3 sequences listed, about 8.9% were seen once. Time point noted: sample taken at primary tumor resection. Without sorting, whole RNA was sequenced from tumor, nontumor lung or frozen PBMC. Study conclusions and caveats: Counts of expanded alpha and beta TCRs within tumors tracked the tumor nonsynonymous mutation count.

Comment on this clonotype: What it recognizes is unknown. This sequence may be a read error, since a much larger clone differs from it by one base.

The CDR3 contains 11 residues. Germline CDR1 reads SGHAT; CDR2 reads FQNNGV. The material sequenced was lung tumor tissue, taken at surgery. This TCR was sampled from a female donor with early-stage non-small cell lung cancer. The chain carries TRBV11-2 and TRBJ1-1, with a weak D call TRBD1 (5 bases). The DNA for the CDR3 is TGTGCCAGCAGCCTCGGGACTGTAGCTTTCTTT. It yields the protein CASSLGTVAFF.